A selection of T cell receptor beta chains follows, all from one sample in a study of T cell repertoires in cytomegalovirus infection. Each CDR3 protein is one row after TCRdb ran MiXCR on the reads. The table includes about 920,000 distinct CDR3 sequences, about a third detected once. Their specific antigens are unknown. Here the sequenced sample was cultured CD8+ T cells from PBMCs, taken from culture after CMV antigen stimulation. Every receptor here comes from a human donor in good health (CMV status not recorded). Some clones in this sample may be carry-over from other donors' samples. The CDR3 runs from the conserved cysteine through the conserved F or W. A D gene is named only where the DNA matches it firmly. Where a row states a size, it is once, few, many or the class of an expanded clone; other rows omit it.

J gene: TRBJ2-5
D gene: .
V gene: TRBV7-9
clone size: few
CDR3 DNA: TGTGCCAGCAGCTACCAGGGTGAAGAGACCCAGTACTTC
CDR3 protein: CASSYQGEETQYF

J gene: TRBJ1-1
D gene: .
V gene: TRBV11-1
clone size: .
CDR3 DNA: TGTGCCAGCAGCTTTAGGGGTGGGCACATCACTGAAGCTTTCTTT
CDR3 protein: CASSFRGGHITEAFF

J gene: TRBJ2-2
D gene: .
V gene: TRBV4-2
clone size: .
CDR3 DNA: TGTGCCAGCAGCCAAGAGGGCGGGGAGCTGTTTTTT
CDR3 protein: CASSQEGGELFF

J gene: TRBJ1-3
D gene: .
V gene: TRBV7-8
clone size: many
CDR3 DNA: TGTGCCAGCAGCTTAGACCACGGCCCTGGAAACACCATATATTTT
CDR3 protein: CASSLDHGPGNTIYF

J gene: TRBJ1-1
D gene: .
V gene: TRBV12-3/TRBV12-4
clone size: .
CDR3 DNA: TGTGCCAGCAGTTCGGGCCATATTGCTTTCTTT
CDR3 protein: CASSSGHIAFF

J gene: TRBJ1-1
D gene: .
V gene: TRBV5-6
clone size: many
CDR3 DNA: TGTGCCAGCAGCCGGATAAATAGTGATTCTTTCTTT
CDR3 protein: CASSRINSDSFF

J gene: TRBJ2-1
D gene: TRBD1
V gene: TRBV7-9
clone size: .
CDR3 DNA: TGTGCCAGCAGCTTAACCGGGACAGGGCCTAATGTGCAGTTCTTC
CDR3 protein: CASSLTGTGPNVQFF

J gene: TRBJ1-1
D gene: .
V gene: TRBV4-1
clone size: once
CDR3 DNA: TGCGCCAGCAGCCCCAAGAGTGCCAGCTACACTGAAGCTTTCTTT
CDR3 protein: CASSPKSASYTEAFF

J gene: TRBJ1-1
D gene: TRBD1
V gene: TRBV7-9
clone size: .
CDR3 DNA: TGTGCCAGCAGCCCCGTCGGTACAGGGGGACACCTCACTGAAGCTTTCTTT
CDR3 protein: CASSPVGTGGHLTEAFF

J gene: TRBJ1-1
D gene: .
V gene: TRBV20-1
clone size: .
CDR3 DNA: TGCAGTGCCCCCCCCCCAGGGATTCCTCATAACACTGAAGCTTTCTTT
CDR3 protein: CSAPPPGIPHNTEAFF

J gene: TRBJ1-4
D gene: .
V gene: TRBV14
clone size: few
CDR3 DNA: TGTGCCAGCAGCCCTTACCGACAGATTAATGAAAAACTGTTTTTT
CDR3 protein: CASSPYRQINEKLFF

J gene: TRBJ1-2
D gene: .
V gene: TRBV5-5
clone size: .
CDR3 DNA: TGTGCCAGCAGCTTGTCCGCCGACGGGCTCTTTGGCTACACCTTC
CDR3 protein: CASSLSADGLFGYTF

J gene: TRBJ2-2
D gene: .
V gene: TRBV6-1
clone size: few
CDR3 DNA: TGTGCCAGCGAGGCTAGAGGAACCGGGGAGCTGTTTTTT
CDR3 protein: CASEARGTGELFF

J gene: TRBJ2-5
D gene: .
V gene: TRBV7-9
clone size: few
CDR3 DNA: TGTGCCAGCAGCTTAGCTTCTCCGACCCAGTACTTC
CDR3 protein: CASSLASPTQYF

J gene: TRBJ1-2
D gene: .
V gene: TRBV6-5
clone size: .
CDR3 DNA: TGTGCCAGCAGTCCCCGGGGGGTACCCTTATATGGCTACACCTTC
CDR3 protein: CASSPRGVPLYGYTF

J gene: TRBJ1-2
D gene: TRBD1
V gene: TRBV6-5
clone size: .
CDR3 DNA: TGTGCCAGCAGTCCACAGGGGGTCCATGGCTACACCTTC
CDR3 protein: CASSPQGVHGYTF